The 3 T cell receptor beta chains in this list originate from one sample, sequenced in a study of vaccination and CD4 T cells after COVID-19. The antigens of these receptors remain unknown. Treatment reported: approximately 9-day PBMC culture with coronavirus spike peptide pools or control peptides (ViraFEST assay). Sequenced with the Oncomine TCR Beta short-read assay was DNA taken from cultured CD4+ T cells. Each CDR3 protein gets one entry after TCRdb re-called the PCR reads with MiXCR. The data hold around 13,000 distinct CDR3 sequences, with roughly a quarter observed a single time. Sequenced here: CD4+ T cells from blood, cultured in vitro, sampled after SARS-CoV-2 vaccination. The origin of the receptors is a human donor who had recovered from COVID-19.

The chain uses TRBV30 and TRBJ1-5; 9 positions match TRBD1. The CDR3 sequence is 17 residues long. Germline trimming cut 3 bases from V and 4 bases from J; bases unmatched to any gene: 13. Germline CDR1 GTSNPN, CDR2 SVGIG (reference sequence). Here the CDR3 reads CAWSPGQGLGWNQPQHF. The CDR3 DNA follows: TGTGCCTGGAGCCCGGGACAGGGATTGGGTTGGAATCAGCCCCAGCATTTT.

The chain couples TRBV4-3 to TRBJ2-5, with 9 bases aligning to TRBD1. The CDR3 runs 15 residues. Unmatched junction bases numbered 5, after V lost 1 base and J lost 5 bases. Germline loops: CDR1 LGHNA, CDR2 YSLEER. The chain's CDR3 is CASSQGGTGRETQYF. CDR3 bases: TGCGCCAGCAGCCAAGGGGGGACAGGGAGGGAGACCCAGTACTTC.

This clonotype was seen a handful of times. The J gene is TRBJ2-3, the V gene TRBV19; D is perhaps TRBD1 (6 bases). V was trimmed by 5 bases and J by 5 bases, leaving 11 bases between them. Looked up from germline, CDR1 is LNHDA and CDR2 is SQIVND (reference sequence). This CDR3 is 13 amino acids long. CDR3 region: CASSASRGDTQYF. The DNA of the CDR3 is TGTGCCAGTAGTGCCTCCAGGGGAGATACGCAGTATTTT. The full variable domain, rest sourced from reference TRBV19 and TRBJ2-3, is DGGITQSPKYLFRKEGQNVTLSCEQNLNHDAMYWYRQDPGQGLRLIYYSQIVNDFQKGDIAEGYSVSREKKESFPLTVTSAQKNPTAFYLCASSASRGDTQYFGPGTRLTVL.